This TCR beta chain was captured by sequencing in a study of shared clonotypes between healthy human individuals. Using about 190 ng DNA, 30,000 or so T cell genomes, the sorted-subset replicate PCRs were run. Profiled with immunoSEQ multiplex PCR; TCRdb holds only in-frame clones, not every one. The data show over a million clones, 65% to 75% seen once. Sequencing used memory CD4+ T cells sorted from blood. Described subset: CD45RA-negative fraction. This sequence originates from a man in his late teens or twenties in good health.

CDR3 in amino acids: CASRKTGTGGGEQYF. Written as DNA, the CDR3 is TGTGCCAGCAGAAAGACCGGGACAGGAGGGGGCGAGCAGTACTTC. The V and J genes are TRBV6-5 and TRBJ2-7; 8 nucleotides agree with TRBD1. Germline V gives CDR1 MNHEY, CDR2 SVGAGI. The CDR3 is made up of 15 amino acids. J lost 6 bases, V lost 6 bases, and 13 bases had no gene match.